This T cell receptor beta chain stems from a study of vaccination and CD4 T cells after COVID-19. Across the study: Control cultures received a CEFX pool, an HIV-1 Nef pool, or no peptide. General study results and limits: Only relatively few convalescent patients were studied, and early post-infection timepoints were not analyzed.

As for this clonotype: The antigen is undetermined.

Documented treatment: approximately 11-day PBMC culture with coronavirus spike peptide pools or control peptides (ViraFEST assay). Peptide pool stimulation in ViraFEST expanded antigen-specific T cells, whose TCRs were then sequenced. Positive tests by PCR, dated March to December 2020, predated US Alpha, Beta and Delta variants. Sequenced with the Oncomine TCR Beta short-read assay was DNA taken from cultured CD4+ T cells. Using its own MiXCR run on the PCR reads, TCRdb lists one record per CDR3 protein. The table shows fewer than 15,000 distinct CDR3 sequences, with roughly 48% occurring only once. Germline V CDR1 and CDR2: SQVTM, ANQGSEA. This CDR3 contains 14 residues. V dropped 5 bases and J dropped 2; count of bases not matched to a gene: 8.

The J gene is TRBJ2-7, the V gene TRBV29-1; 8 bases line up with TRBD2. Sequenced input: CD4+ T cells from blood, cultured in vitro. This clonotype was obtained from a human donor who had recovered from COVID-19. CDR3 amino acids: CSVIRGGFPYEQYF. For the CDR3, the DNA is TGCAGCGTTATACGGGGGGGCTTCCCCTACGAGCAGTACTTC.